This entry lists 16 T cell receptor beta chains sequenced from one sample in a study of blood T cells in healthy people across ages. The second PCR ran roughly 7 to 12 cycles with a sample-barcoded 5' primer and J-beta primers. TCRdb redid the calling of the 5' RACE reads with MiXCR, one entry per CDR3 protein. The sample has around 800,000 distinct CDR3 sequences, roughly 53% seen once. Sequencing used blood. The receptors were sampled from a man aged 80 or over in good health.

There are a few counts of this clonotype. The chain couples TRBV6-5 to TRBJ2-1; D may be TRBD2 (6 bases). This CDR3 region has 15 residues. CDR1 and CDR2 from the germline V gene are MNHEY and SVGAGI. Trimming stripped 7 bases from V and 7 bases from J, with 20 bases between. The DNA for the CDR3 is TGTGCCAGCAACCACGGGGACTCGAAGCCGAATGAGCAGTTCTTC. This encodes CASNHGDSKPNEQFF.

A word on this clonotype: This may be a read error: a much more frequent sequence differs by one nucleotide. The CDR3 reads CASSLGTGGPCGYTF. CDR3 sequence (DNA): TGCGCCAGCAGCTTGGGGACAGGGGGTCCCTGTGGCTACACCTTC. The chain joins TRBV5-1 to TRBJ1-2; 10 nucleotides align to TRBD1. The CDR3 has 15 residues. The ends lost 0 bases at V and 7 bases at J; junction bases unmatched: 6. CDR1 SGHRS and CDR2 YFSETQ come from the germline V gene.

Only a few counts were recorded for this clonotype. V usage is TRBV29-1 and J usage is TRBJ1-4; TRBD1 might be the D (6 bases). CDR1 and CDR2 from the germline V gene are SQVTM and ANQGSEA. Trimming shortened V by 6 bases and J by 8 bases, and 16 bases separated the two germline ends. CDR3 size: 13 residues. CDR3 nucleotides: TGCAGCGTAAGACCAGGGGCCGGAGAAAAACTGTTTTTT. It yields the protein CSVRPGAGEKLFF.

The CDR3 reads CASSLRRTSGRPDTQYF. As DNA, the CDR3 is TGTGCCAGCAGCTTACGCCGGACTAGCGGGAGGCCAGATACGCAGTATTTT. The V gene is TRBV7-2, the J gene TRBJ2-3; the match to TRBD2 covers 14 bases. Germline-derived CDR1 and CDR2 are SGHTA and FQGNSA. The CDR3 runs 17 residues. V shed 2 bases, J shed 4 bases, and the junction held 5 bases outside the gene matches.

The rearrangement joins TRBV10-3 to TRBJ1-6; D remains ambiguous. Germline values: CDR1 ENHRY, CDR2 SYGVKD. Trimming left V 5 bases short and J 6 bases short, with 5 bases between. The CDR3 consists of 12 residues. CDR3 DNA: TGTGCCATCAGTTCTACTAATTCACCCCTCCACTTT. Protein product: CAISSTNSPLHF.

V is TRBV27 and J is TRBJ2-1; 8 bases match TRBD2. Germline V gene sequence: CDR1 MNHEY, CDR2 SMNVEV (reference sequence). This CDR3 comprises 17 residues. V lost 7 bases and J lost 8; bases outside the gene matches: 19. The CDR3 spells CASMEWGGRMVNHEQFF. The DNA of the CDR3 is TGTGCCAGCATGGAGTGGGGCGGGAGGATGGTTAATCATGAGCAGTTCTTC.

This chain's CDR3 is CASRAKWGGYTF. CDR3 sequence (DNA): TGTGCCAGCAGGGCCAAGTGGGGTGGCTACACCTTC. V and J are TRBV28 and TRBJ1-2; D not certain. Germline assignment: CDR1 MDHEN and CDR2 SYDVKM. There are 12 residues in the CDR3. Trimming left V 6 bases short and J 7 bases short, with 12 bases between.

The chain is built from TRBV18 and TRBJ2-4, with 10 bases lining up with TRBD1. The J call is uncertain, as TRBJ2-7 better fits the DNA end. This CDR3 region has 15 residues. CDR1 and CDR2 (germline): KGHSH, LQKENI. In DNA form, the CDR3 reads TGTGCCAGCTCACGCGGGGACAGGGGCGACTACGAGCAGTACTTC. It translates to CASSRGDRGDYEQYF.

J is TRBJ1-6 and V is TRBV5-6; possible D gene TRBD1, 6 bases. The CDR3 runs 15 residues. V was shortened by 4 bases and J by 10 bases, with 18 bases between the two germline ends. Looked up from germline, CDR1 is SGHDT and CDR2 is YYEEEE. The CDR3: CASSMLWTVPSPLHF. The CDR3 nucleotides read TGTGCCAGCAGCATGCTATGGACAGTCCCCTCACCCCTCCACTTT.

CDR3 sequence: CASGQGTYEQYF. CDR3 nucleotide sequence: TGTGCCAGCGGACAGGGAACCTACGAGCAGTACTTC. The rearrangement joins TRBV27 to TRBJ2-7; TRBD1 aligns across 8 bases. The germline CDR1 and CDR2 sequences are MNHEY and SMNVEV (reference sequence). With V trimmed by 8 bases and J by 2 bases, 2 bases remained unmatched. The CDR3 is made up of 12 amino acids.

The chain combines TRBV5-1 with TRBJ2-5; D unclear. CDR1 is SGHRS and CDR2 is YFSETQ in the germline V gene. V lost 0 bases to trimming and J lost 1 base, with 7 bases between them. The CDR3 spans 14 residues. The CDR3 sequence: CASSLEVGQETQYF. CDR3 nucleotides: TGCGCCAGCAGCTTGGAGGTCGGCCAAGAGACCCAGTACTTC.

The rearrangement uses TRBV7-2 and TRBJ1-2; D may be TRBD1 (5 bases). The V and J ends lost 1 base and 0 bases respectively, with 15 bases between them. The CDR3 sequence is 17 residues long. Germline-derived CDR1 and CDR2 are SGHTA and FQGNSA. The CDR3 coding sequence is TGTGCCAGCAGCTTAGGGATGGGGACGGCCACTAACTATGGCTACACCTTC. Amino acid sequence: CASSLGMGTATNYGYTF.

V and J are TRBV18 and TRBJ2-6; no clear D. The CDR3 loop spans 16 amino acids. Germline-derived CDR1 and CDR2 are KGHSH and LQKENI. The V end lost 2 bases, the J end lost 2 bases, and 10 bases lay between the germline ends. CDR3 region: CASSPLGYAGANVLTF. The CDR3 nucleotides are TGTGCCAGCTCACCATTGGGGTACGCTGGGGCCAACGTCCTGACTTTC.

This clonotype came up many times. The chain employs TRBV2 and TRBJ2-3; possibly TRBD1 or TRBD2 for D (5 bases each). Germline lookup yields CDR1 SNHLY and CDR2 FYNNEI. The ends were cut back, 9 bases at V and 0 bases at J, with 16 bases in the middle. The CDR3 spans 15 residues. CDR3 residues: CASEGVGTSTDTQYF. The CDR3 DNA reads TGTGCCAGTGAAGGGGTCGGGACCAGCACAGATACGCAGTATTTT.

The chain carries TRBV5-6 and TRBJ1-2, with 7 bases aligning to TRBD1. CDR1 SGHDT and CDR2 YYEEEE come from the germline V gene. The trim removed 4 bases at V and 1 base at J, leaving 7 bases unmatched. The CDR3 totals 15 residues. The CDR3 protein is CASSGGQFINYGYTF. Written as DNA, the CDR3 is TGTGCCAGCAGCGGGGGACAGTTCATTAACTATGGCTACACCTTC.

The chain employs TRBV16 and TRBJ1-5, with D uncertain. This CDR3 spans 16 amino acids. Germline CDR1 reads KGHSY; CDR2 reads FQNENV. The germline V and J ends were trimmed by 0 bases and 2 bases, with 11 bases remaining between them. CDR3 residues: CASSQSPGRGNQPQHF. CDR3 bases: TGTGCCAGCAGCCAATCGCCCGGAAGAGGCAATCAGCCCCAGCATTTT.